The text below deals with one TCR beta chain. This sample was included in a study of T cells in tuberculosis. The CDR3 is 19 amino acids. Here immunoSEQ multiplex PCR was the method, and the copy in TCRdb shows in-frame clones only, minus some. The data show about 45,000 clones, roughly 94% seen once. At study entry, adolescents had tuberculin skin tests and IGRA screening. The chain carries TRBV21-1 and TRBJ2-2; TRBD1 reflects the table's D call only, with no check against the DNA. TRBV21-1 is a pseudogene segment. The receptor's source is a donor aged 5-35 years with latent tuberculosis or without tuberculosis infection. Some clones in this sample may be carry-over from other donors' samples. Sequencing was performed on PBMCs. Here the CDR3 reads CASTHDNSRHPFHTGELFF. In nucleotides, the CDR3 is TGTGCCAGCACCCACGACAATTCCAGGCACCCTTTTCACACCGGGGAGCTGTTTTTT.